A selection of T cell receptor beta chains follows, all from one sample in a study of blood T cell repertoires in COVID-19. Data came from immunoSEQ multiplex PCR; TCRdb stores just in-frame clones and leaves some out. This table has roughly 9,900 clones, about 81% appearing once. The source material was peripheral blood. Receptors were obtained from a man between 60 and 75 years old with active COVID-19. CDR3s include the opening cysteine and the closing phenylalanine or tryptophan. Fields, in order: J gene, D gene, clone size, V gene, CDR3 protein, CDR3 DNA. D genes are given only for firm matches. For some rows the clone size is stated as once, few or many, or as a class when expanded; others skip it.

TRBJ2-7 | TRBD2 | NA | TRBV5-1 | CASSAGLARSYEQYF | TGCGCCAGCAGCGCCGGACTAGCGCGTTCCTACGAGCAGTACTTC
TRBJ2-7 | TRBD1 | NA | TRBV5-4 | CASSQGQGSSYEQYF | TGTGCCAGCAGCCAAGGACAGGGAAGTTCCTACGAGCAGTACTTC
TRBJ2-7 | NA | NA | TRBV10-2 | CASSESTGHPYEQYF | TGCGCCAGCAGTGAGTCCACAGGGCATCCCTACGAGCAGTACTTC
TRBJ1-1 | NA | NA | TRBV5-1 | CASSITGSGTEAFF | TGCGCCAGCAGCATTACAGGATCGGGTACTGAAGCTTTCTTT
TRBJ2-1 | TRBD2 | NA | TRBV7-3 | CASSVFPGLAGGYNEQFF | TGTGCCAGCAGCGTATTTCCGGGACTAGCGGGAGGGTACAATGAGCAGTTCTTC
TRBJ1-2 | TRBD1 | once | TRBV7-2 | CASSSDRGPRYTF | TGTGCCAGCAGTTCTGACAGGGGGCCACGCTACACCTTC
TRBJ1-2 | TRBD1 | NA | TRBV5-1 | CASSRERQGNYGYTF | TGCGCCAGCAGCCGTGAGCGACAGGGCAACTATGGCTACACCTTC
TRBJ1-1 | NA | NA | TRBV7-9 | CASSPWQGRTEAFF | TGTGCCAGCAGCCCCTGGCAGGGGAGAACCGAAGCTTTCTTT
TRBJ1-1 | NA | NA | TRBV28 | CASRWTENTEAFF | TGTGCCAGCCGATGGACAGAGAACACTGAAGCTTTCTTT
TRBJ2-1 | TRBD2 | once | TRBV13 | CASSRYIRTSGKSSYNEQFF | TGTGCCAGCAGCCGCTATATTAGGACTAGCGGGAAGAGCTCCTACAATGAGCAGTTCTTC
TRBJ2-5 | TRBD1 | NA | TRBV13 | CASSSGQLQETQYF | TGTGCCAGCAGCTCGGGACAGCTCCAAGAGACCCAGTACTTC
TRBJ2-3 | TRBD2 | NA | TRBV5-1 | CASSPMTSVSSTDTQYF | TGCGCCAGCAGCCCCATGACTAGCGTATCTAGCACAGATACGCAGTATTTT
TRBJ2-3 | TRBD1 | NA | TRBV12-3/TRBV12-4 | CAGRQGSTDTQYF | TGTGCCGGGAGACAGGGGAGCACAGATACGCAGTATTTT
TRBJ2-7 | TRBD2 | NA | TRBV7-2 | CASSLVAGGPPYEQYF | TGTGCCAGCAGCTTGGTAGCGGGAGGACCCCCCTACGAGCAGTACTTC
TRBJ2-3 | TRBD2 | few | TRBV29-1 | CSGLTSGGAIDTQYF | TGCAGCGGCCTGACTAGCGGGGGGGCCATAGATACGCAGTATTTT
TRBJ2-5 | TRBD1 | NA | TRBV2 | CASSNRQGTETQYF | TGTGCCAGCAGTAACCGACAGGGGACAGAGACCCAGTACTTC
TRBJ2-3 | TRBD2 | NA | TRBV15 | CATSGSGTSTDTQYF | TGTGCCACCAGCGGTAGCGGGACTAGCACAGATACGCAGTATTTT
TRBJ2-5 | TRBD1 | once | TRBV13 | CTSSLGGTGREETQYF | TGTACCAGCAGCTTAGGGGGGACAGGGAGAGAAGAGACCCAGTACTTC
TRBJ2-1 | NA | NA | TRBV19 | CASSPGRTVNEQFF | TGTGCCAGTAGCCCGGGTCGAACCGTCAATGAGCAGTTCTTC
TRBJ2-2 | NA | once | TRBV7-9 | CASSATGPGELFF | TGTGCCAGCAGCGCTACAGGGCCCGGGGAGCTGTTTTTT
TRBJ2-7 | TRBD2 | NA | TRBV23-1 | CASSLRRTSGLGILYEQYF | TGCGCCAGCAGTCTTCGACGGACTAGCGGGCTGGGGATCCTCTACGAGCAGTACTTC
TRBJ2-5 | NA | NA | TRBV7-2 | CASSLDYTPETQYF | TGTGCCAGCAGCTTAGATTACACCCCGGAGACCCAGTACTTC
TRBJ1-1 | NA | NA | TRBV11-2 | CASSLGGRNTEAFF | TGTGCCAGCAGCTTAGGGGGCAGGAACACTGAAGCTTTCTTT
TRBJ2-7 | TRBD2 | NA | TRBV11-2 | CASSLGGLAGVYEQYF | TGTGCCAGCAGCTTAGGAGGCCTAGCGGGAGTGTACGAGCAGTACTTC
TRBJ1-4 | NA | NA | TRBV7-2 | CASSLAGAGNGDEKLFF | TGTGCCAGCAGCTTAGCGGGGGCGGGCAACGGAGATGAAAAACTGTTTTTT
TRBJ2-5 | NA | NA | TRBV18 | CASSEKNNQETQYF | TGTGCCAGCTCAGAAAAAAACAACCAAGAGACCCAGTACTTC
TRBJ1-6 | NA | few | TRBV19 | CASGGDKKNSPLHF | TGTGCCAGCGGGGGGGACAAGAAAAATTCACCCCTCCACTTT
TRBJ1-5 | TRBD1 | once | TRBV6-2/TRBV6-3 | CASSGTEAQPQHF | TGTGCCAGCAGTGGGACAGAGGCTCAGCCCCAGCATTTT
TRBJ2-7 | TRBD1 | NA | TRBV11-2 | CASSSWTGGNEQYF | TGTGCCAGCAGCTCGTGGACAGGGGGCAACGAGCAGTACTTC
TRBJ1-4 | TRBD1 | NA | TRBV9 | CASSGGVNEKLFF | TGTGCCAGCTCAGGGGGTGTCAATGAAAAACTGTTTTTT
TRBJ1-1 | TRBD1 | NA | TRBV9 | CASSVETGQGLAAFF | TGTGCCAGCAGCGTAGAGACAGGGCAGGGTTTAGCGGCTTTCTTT